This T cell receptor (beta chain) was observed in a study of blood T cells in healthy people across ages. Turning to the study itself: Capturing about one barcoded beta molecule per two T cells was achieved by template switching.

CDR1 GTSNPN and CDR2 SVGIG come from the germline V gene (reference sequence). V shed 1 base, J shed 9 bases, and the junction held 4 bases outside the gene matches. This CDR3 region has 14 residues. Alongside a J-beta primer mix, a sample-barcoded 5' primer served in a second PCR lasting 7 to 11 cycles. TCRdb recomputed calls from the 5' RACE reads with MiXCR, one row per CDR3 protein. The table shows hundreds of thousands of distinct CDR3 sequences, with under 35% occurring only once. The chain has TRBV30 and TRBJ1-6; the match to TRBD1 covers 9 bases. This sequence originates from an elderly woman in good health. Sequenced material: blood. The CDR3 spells CAWSADRGFSPLHF. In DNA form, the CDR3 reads TGTGCCTGGAGTGCTGACAGGGGGTTTTCACCCCTCCACTTT.